These 3 T cell receptor beta chains share one sample of origin, sequenced in a study of T cells in Graves' hyperthyroidism and ophthalmopathy (dated by TCRdb to between 2018 and 2021). The library was prepared using multiplex PCR. The sequencer listed for this sample is Illumina HiSeq 2000. TCR beta CDR3 regions were amplified from RNA transcripts. The first round of RT-PCR for the TCR CDR3 was performed with the HTBI primer set and the Qiagen OneStep RT-PCR kit. The public reads were reanalyzed by TCRdb: fastp trimming at Q25, MiXCR alignment, in-frame beta chains only. Each record represents a unique CDR3 protein, reported with the most common genes and DNA among its rows. Present in this sample are around 350,000 distinct CDR3 sequences, 19% of which were seen just once. The top ten constitute 3% to 4% of the sample. The sample comprised blood. The receptors here all came from a woman under 30 with Graves' hyperthyroidism.

This clonotype was counted a few times. V and J are TRBV11-1 and TRBJ1-1; possible D gene TRBD1, 5 bases. CDR1 and CDR2 (germline): SGHAT, FQDESV (reference sequence). V lost 3 bases and J 5 bases, leaving 10 bases between the germline ends. The CDR3 extends over 13 amino acids. CDR3 coding DNA: TGTGCCAGCAGCTTTGAGGGGCCAACTGAAGCTTTCTTT. Protein: CASSFEGPTEAFF.

On this clonotype: A much larger clone differs from this one at a single base, so this may be a read error. The conserved phenylalanine or tryptophan normally closing the CDR3 is absent here, so this likely arose from a read error. This chain links TRBV27 with TRBJ1-5, with D hard to call. The CDR3 totals 16 residues. V was trimmed by 0 bases and J by 0 bases, leaving 9 bases between them. Germline values: CDR1 MNHEY, CDR2 SMNVEV (reference sequence). The CDR3, as DNA: TGTGCCAGCAGTTTATCGTTGCCAGCTAGCAATCAGCCCCAGCATTAT. As protein: CASSLSLPASNQPQHY.

This rearrangement joins TRBV2 to TRBJ2-5, with a tentative D call TRBD2 (5 bases). Germline loops: CDR1 SNHLY, CDR2 FYNNEI. The CDR3 extends over 15 amino acids. V lost 6 bases, J lost 3 bases, and 17 bases lay in between. The CDR3 spells CASSRSGILKETQYF. The CDR3 DNA reads TGTGCCAGCAGCCGGTCCGGGATTCTGAAAGAGACCCAGTACTTC.